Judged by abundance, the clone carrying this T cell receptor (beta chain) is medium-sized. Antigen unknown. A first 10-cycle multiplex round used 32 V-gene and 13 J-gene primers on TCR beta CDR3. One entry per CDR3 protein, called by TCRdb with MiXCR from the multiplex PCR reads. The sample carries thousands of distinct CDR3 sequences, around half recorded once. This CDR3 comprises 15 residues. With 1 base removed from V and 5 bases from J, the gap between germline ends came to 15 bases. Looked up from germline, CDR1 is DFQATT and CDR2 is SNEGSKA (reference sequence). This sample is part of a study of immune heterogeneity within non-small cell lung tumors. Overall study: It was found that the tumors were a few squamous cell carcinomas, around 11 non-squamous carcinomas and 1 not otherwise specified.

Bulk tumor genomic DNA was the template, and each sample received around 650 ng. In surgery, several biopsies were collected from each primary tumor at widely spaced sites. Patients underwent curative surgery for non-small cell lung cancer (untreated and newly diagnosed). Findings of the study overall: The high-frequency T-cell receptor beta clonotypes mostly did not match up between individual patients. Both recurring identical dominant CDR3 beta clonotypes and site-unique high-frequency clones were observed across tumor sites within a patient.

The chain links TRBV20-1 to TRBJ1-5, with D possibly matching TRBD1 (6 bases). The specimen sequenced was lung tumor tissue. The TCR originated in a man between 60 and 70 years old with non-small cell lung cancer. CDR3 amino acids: CSARVTGGRDQPQHF. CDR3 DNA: TGCAGTGCTAGAGTGACAGGTGGAAGGGATCAGCCCCAGCATTTT.